This is a list of T cell receptor beta chains from one sample in a study of T cells after yellow fever vaccination. TCRdb fed the 5' RACE reads into MiXCR, producing one record per CDR3 protein. The table includes hundreds of thousands of distinct CDR3 sequences, around 12% detected once. The sample in question was PBMCs, obtained on the day of the yellow fever booster vaccination. These receptors all come from a man in his thirties or forties who received the YFV17D yellow fever vaccine. CDR3s leave out the opening cysteine and the closing phenylalanine or tryptophan. Each record gives: V gene, J gene, CDR3 length, D gene, CDR3 protein. A D gene is named only where the DNA matches it firmly.

TRBV6-1	TRBJ1-1	13	TRBD1	ASSPMGTGRTEAF
TRBV7-2	TRBJ2-2	14	.	ASSPAPGAHTGELF
TRBV5-1	TRBJ2-2	14	TRBD2	ASSLVAGINTGELF
TRBV24-1	TRBJ2-2	17	.	ATSDPGQTGLQDTGELF
TRBV7-2	TRBJ2-5	10	.	ASSPGGAAQY
TRBV27	TRBJ2-1	10	.	ASSIRGYEQF
TRBV21-1	TRBJ1-5	13	.	ASSKVGAPNQPQH
TRBV7-3	TRBJ2-3	13	.	ASGRGVGMTDTQY
TRBV29-1	TRBJ2-4	11	.	SVSGTAKNIQY
TRBV20-1	TRBJ2-3	11	.	SARGRDTDTQY
TRBV28	TRBJ2-1	11	.	ASSLNILPKQF
TRBV20-1	TRBJ2-7	12	.	SASRGPSSYEQY
TRBV20-1	TRBJ2-3	13	.	SARDPGKGVDTQY
TRBV19	TRBJ1-3	11	.	ACSVNSGNTIY
TRBV20-1	TRBJ2-3	10	.	SAAWNTDTQY
TRBV29-1	TRBJ2-7	10	.	SARPGRDEQY
TRBV20-1	TRBJ2-5	12	.	SARPGTNSATQY
TRBV20-1	TRBJ2-5	12	.	SARGGNLQETQY
TRBV6-1	TRBJ1-5	13	.	ASSTGPNSNQPQH
TRBV5-1	TRBJ1-4	12	TRBD1	ASSLGTGDEKLF
TRBV6-1	TRBJ1-1	12	.	ASRNPAGNTEAF
TRBV5-4	TRBJ2-7	9	.	ATTGSYEQY
TRBV5-1	TRBJ1-1	15	.	ASSVSGTNVLGTEAF
TRBV12-3/TRBV12-4	TRBJ2-1	11	.	ASSFGVSDEQF
TRBV10-3	TRBJ1-2	12	.	AISELPQVDGYT
TRBV16	TRBJ1-4	11	.	ASSRGNNEKLF
TRBV11-1	TRBJ2-7	16	.	ASSLAGGLNGGSYEQY
TRBV20-1	TRBJ2-1	13	TRBD2	SAEIGLAGEGEQF
TRBV6-1	TRBJ2-5	10	.	ASSEQVETQY
TRBV10-3	TRBJ2-5	10	.	AISRGAETQY
TRBV7-2	TRBJ2-1	13	TRBD1	ASSFGQGASNEQF
TRBV27	TRBJ2-2	14	.	ASSLSRGLNTGELF
TRBV6-1	TRBJ1-2	12	.	ASTRQWGGYGYT
TRBV12-3/TRBV12-4	TRBJ2-1	12	.	ASSLAEGIYEQF
TRBV20-1	TRBJ2-7	14	TRBD2	SATTGTSGRLDEQY
TRBV7-8	TRBJ2-1	12	TRBD2	ASSRFTGGGEQF
TRBV19	TRBJ2-7	10	TRBD2	ASSRGEREQY
TRBV4-2	TRBJ1-2	11	.	ASSQMGNYGYT
TRBV29-1	TRBJ2-1	12	TRBD2	SVAREATYNEQF
TRBV7-9	TRBJ2-5	13	TRBD2	ASSISGRDQETQY
TRBV9	TRBJ2-1	12	TRBD2	ASSVGLAGGEQF
TRBV5-1	TRBJ2-6	13	.	ASSSLASGANVLT
TRBV7-2	TRBJ1-1	12	.	ASSPHQGGTEAF
TRBV10-3	TRBJ2-2	13	.	AISELYWLTGELF
TRBV20-1	TRBJ2-1	12	TRBD1	SAERQGSYNEQF
TRBV2	TRBJ1-1	9	.	ASSESVEAF
TRBV6-2/TRBV6-3	TRBJ2-1	13	TRBD1	ASSYSRTGASEQF
TRBV5-1	TRBJ1-2	12	TRBD1	ASSLGQGIGGYT
TRBV9	TRBJ2-5	12	TRBD2	ASSAGGTQETQY
TRBV20-1	TRBJ2-2	11	.	SALTSGTGELF
TRBV12-3/TRBV12-4	TRBJ2-3	13	TRBD1	ASAIPGQGRNTQY
TRBV10-1	TRBJ2-3	13	.	ASSESHSSGDTQY
TRBV29-1	TRBJ2-1	10	.	SVGVGPNEQF
TRBV6-1	TRBJ2-5	15	TRBD1	ASSGTGYGGGQETQY
TRBV27	TRBJ2-5	11	.	ASSLSFRETQY
TRBV28	TRBJ2-1	14	TRBD2	ASSREGTSSYNEQF
TRBV7-2	TRBJ1-4	13	.	ASSYGGQVMEKLF
TRBV7-8	TRBJ1-4	13	TRBD1	ASSSKGTDNEKLF